The rows below give T cell receptor beta chains drawn from one sample of a study of tumor-infiltrating lymphocytes in primary liver carcinoma. In TCRdb, the multiplex PCR reads were re-called with MiXCR into one record per CDR3 protein. The table has around 210,000 distinct CDR3 sequences, 65% seen once. The material sequenced was peripheral blood. These receptors came from a woman in her sixties or seventies with primary liver carcinoma and hepatitis B virus infection. The CDR3 runs from the conserved cysteine through the conserved F or W. D genes are given only for firm matches. Size values are once, few and many counts, or a class for expanded clones, and some rows have none.

abundance	len	j_gene	d_gene	v_gene	CDR3aa	CDR3nt
many	13	TRBJ1-1	NA	TRBV10-2	CASTPSGNTEAFF	TGCGCCAGCACCCCCAGTGGGAACACTGAAGCTTTCTTT
many	13	TRBJ1-6	NA	TRBV7-8	CASSSRGNSPLHF	TGTGCCAGCAGCTCCCGTGGGAATTCACCCCTCCACTTT
NA	16	TRBJ1-1	NA	TRBV6-5	CASRKIAVTMNSEAFF	TGTGCCAGCAGGAAAATTGCAGTGACCATGAACTCTGAAGCTTTCTTT
few	17	TRBJ1-5	NA	TRBV6-1	CASSEALGRVRNQPQHF	TGTGCCAGCAGTGAAGCGCTTGGGAGGGTTCGCAATCAGCCCCAGCATTTT
NA	15	TRBJ1-1	NA	TRBV7-8	CASSLVAGANTEAFF	TGTGCCAGCAGCTTAGTAGCAGGGGCGAACACTGAAGCCTTCTTT
NA	16	TRBJ2-3	TRBD1	TRBV5-4	CASSFATGVYTDTQYF	TGTGCCAGCAGCTTCGCAACAGGGGTCTACACAGATACGCAGTATTTT
NA	14	TRBJ2-3	NA	TRBV5-1	CASSFGQRTDTRYF	TGCGCCAGCAGCTTTGGCCAGAGAACAGATACGCGGTATTTT
many	13	TRBJ2-1	NA	TRBV6-5	CASSRGLLNEQFF	TGTGCCAGCAGCCGTGGACTACTCAATGAGCAGTTCTTC
NA	14	TRBJ2-1	NA	TRBV28	CASSLYNTYNDQFF	TGTGCCAGCAGTTTGTACAATACCTACAACGATCAGTTCTTC
few	18	TRBJ1-1	TRBD1	TRBV4-1	CASSQVGFGTEGDTEAFF	TGCGCCAGCAGCCAAGTAGGGTTTGGGACAGAGGGTGATACTGAAGCTTTCTTT
NA	13	TRBJ2-7	NA	TRBV10-2	CASSETGPYGQYF	TGCGCCAGCAGTGAAACAGGTCCCTACGGGCAGTACTTC
NA	12	TRBJ1-1	NA	TRBV29-1	CSVDGGKAEALF	TGCAGCGTTGATGGGGGGAAGGCTGAAGCTCTCTTT
NA	14	TRBJ2-7	NA	TRBV5-1	CASSLDRLEYEQYF	TGCGCCAGCAGCTTGGACAGGCTTGAATACGAGCAGTACTTC
NA	13	TRBJ2-2	NA	TRBV6-1	CASSTRGAGELFF	TGTGCCAGCAGTACCAGGGGGGCCGGGGAGCTGTTTTTT
NA	13	TRBJ1-1	TRBD1	TRBV29-1	CSVATGKSTEAVF	TGCAGCGTTGCGACAGGGAAGAGCACTGAAGCTGTCTTT
NA	12	TRBJ1-1	NA	TRBV6-1	CASGLTITEAFF	TGTGCCAGCGGGTTGACCATCACTGAAGCTTTCTTT
NA	14	TRBJ2-7	NA	TRBV11-3	CASSLGRSSFEQYF	TGTGCCAGCAGCTTAGGGCGGAGCTCCTTCGAGCAGTATTTC
NA	16	TRBJ2-1	NA	TRBV14	CASSPLTNGSFSEQFF	TGTGCCAGCAGCCCACTTACTAACGGGAGTTTTTCTGAACAGTTCTTC
few	14	TRBJ2-1	TRBD2	TRBV30	CAWSSGRADNEQFF	TGTGCCTGGTCTAGCGGGAGGGCCGACAATGAGCAGTTCTTC
NA	14	TRBJ1-6	NA	TRBV10-2	CASGGTVSGSPLQF	TGCGCCAGCGGGGGGACCGTATCGGGATCACCCCTCCAATTT
NA	15	TRBJ2-1	NA	TRBV7-9	CASSFDKGREIEQFF	TGTGCCAGCAGCTTCGACAAGGGGAGAGAGATTGAGCAGTTCTTC
NA	15	TRBJ2-3	TRBD2	TRBV11-2	CASSPGLAGPDMKYF	TGTGCCAGCAGCCCTGGACTAGCGGGCCCTGATATGAAGTATTTT
NA	14	TRBJ2-1	NA	TRBV6-1	CASNSGDTYNEQFF	TGTGCCAGCAATTCTGGAGATACCTACAATGAGCAGTTCTTC
NA	15	TRBJ1-5	NA	TRBV12-3/TRBV12-4	CASGPTGNSNQSQHF	TGTGCCAGCGGTCCGACAGGCAATAGCAATCAGTCTCAGCATTTT
NA	15	TRBJ2-2	TRBD1	TRBV29-1	CRVIPGQPNTGELFF	TGCAGGGTTATCCCGGGACAGCCGAACACCGGGGAGCTGTTTTTT
many	14	TRBJ2-7	NA	TRBV11-2	CASSFGRGTYEQYF	TGTGCCAGCAGCTTCGGACGGGGGACCTACGAGCAGTACTTC
many	13	TRBJ2-4	NA	TRBV6-2/TRBV6-3	CASSYSGKNIQYF	TGTGCCAGCAGTTACTCAGGGAAGAACATTCAGTACTTC
NA	14	TRBJ1-6	TRBD1	TRBV6-6	CASDPDRSNSLLHF	TGTGCCAGCGACCCGGACAGGAGCAATTCACTCCTCCACTTT
NA	16	TRBJ1-4	NA	TRBV4-1	CASSQGLLTTSEKLFF	TGCGCCAGCAGCCAAGGGTTGCTTACAACTAGCGAAAAACTGTTTTTT
NA	11	TRBJ2-1	NA	TRBV11-2	CASSRPLKQFF	TGTGCCAGCAGCCGCCCCCTTAAGCAGTTCTTC
many	11	TRBJ1-1	TRBD1	TRBV6-1	CASSRDREAFF	TGTGCCAGCAGCCGGGACAGGGAAGCTTTCTTT
NA	15	TRBJ2-7	NA	TRBV4-2	CASSQDQGPFYEHYF	TGTGCCAGCAGCCAAGATCAGGGTCCTTTCTACGAGCATTACTTC
NA	20	TRBJ1-6	TRBD1	TRBV11-2	CTSSLNPRDRGYPYNSPPHF	TGTACCAGCAGCTTAAACCCTCGGGACAGGGGGTACCCCTATAATTCACCCCCCCACTTT
NA	16	TRBJ2-1	NA	TRBV7-9	CVSSRKGRRGYNEQFF	TGTGTCAGCAGCCGCAAAGGACGGAGGGGTTACAATGAGCAGTTCTTC
many	13	TRBJ2-1	NA	TRBV5-1	CASSLRGLGEQFF	TGCGCCAGCAGCTTGAGGGGTTTGGGAGAGCAGTTCTTC
few	13	TRBJ1-1	NA	TRBV12-3/TRBV12-4	CVSSDNQGTEAFF	TGTGTCAGCAGTGACAATCAGGGCACTGAAGCTTTCTTT
NA	16	TRBJ2-7	NA	TRBV11-2	CANNPLTALNSYEQYF	TGCGCCAACAACCCACTGACAGCACTAAACTCCTACGAGCAGTACTTC
NA	14	TRBJ1-1	NA	TRBV29-1	CSVFTFIGRPEAFF	TGCAGCGTTTTCACTTTTATAGGCCGTCCTGAAGCTTTCTTT
NA	15	TRBJ1-1	NA	TRBV5-4	CASSPPWGQNTEAVF	TGTGCCAGCAGCCCACCCTGGGGGCAGAACACTGAAGCTGTCTTT
many	17	TRBJ2-1	TRBD2	TRBV12-3/TRBV12-4	CASTPSSLGGGPNEQFF	TGTGCCAGCACCCCCTCTTCTCTCGGGGGAGGGCCTAATGAGCAGTTCTTC
NA	18	TRBJ2-1	NA	TRBV18	CASSLNSPTLRESIEQFF	TGTGCCAGCTCACTAAATAGCCCGACATTGCGCGAATCGATTGAGCAGTTCTTC
NA	15	TRBJ2-5	NA	TRBV5-5	CAGSFGLMNQETHYF	TGTGCCGGCAGCTTTGGACTCATGAACCAAGAGACTCACTACTTC
medium-sized	13	TRBJ1-2	NA	TRBV11-2	CASSPRHLSGYTF	TGTGCCAGCAGCCCCCGACATCTGAGTGGCTACACCTTC
NA	17	TRBJ2-2	TRBD2	TRBV4-1	CASSRGNGRAATGELFF	TGCGCCAGCAGCCGAGGAAACGGGAGGGCTGCCACCGGGGAGCTGTTTTTT
NA	14	TRBJ2-3	TRBD1	TRBV5-5	CASSVGQGIDTQYF	TGTGCCAGCAGCGTCGGACAGGGGATAGATACGCAGTATTTT
NA	19	TRBJ2-1	TRBD2	TRBV11-3	CASSAGHGGLAGGSNEQFF	TGTGCCAGCAGCGCCGGACACGGGGGACTAGCGGGAGGATCCAATGAGCAGTTCTTC
many	13	TRBJ1-2	TRBD1	TRBV12-3/TRBV12-4	CASRGTEGLGYTF	TGTGCCAGCAGAGGGACAGAGGGGCTTGGCTACACCTTC
many	16	TRBJ1-3	NA	TRBV11-2	CASSLLVPTSGNTIYF	TGTGCCAGCAGCTTACTGGTCCCCACATCTGGAAACACCATATATTTT
many	14	TRBJ1-3	NA	TRBV13	CASSLGGPGNTIYF	TGTGCCAGCAGCTTAGGGGGTCCTGGAAACACCATATATTTT
NA	16	TRBJ2-1	TRBD2	TRBV24-1	CATSDRSGRVHIEQFF	TGTGCCACCAGTGATCGTAGCGGGAGAGTTCACATTGAGCAGTTCTTC
few	11	TRBJ2-5	NA	TRBV5-1	CASSLDTTQYF	TGCGCCAGCAGCTTGGATACGACCCAGTACTTC
NA	14	TRBJ2-2	NA	TRBV5-1	CASSWAKNTGELFF	TGCGCCAGCAGCTGGGCGAAGAACACCGGGGAGCTGTTTTTT
NA	11	TRBJ2-7	NA	TRBV11-3	CAGSYGYEQYF	TGTGCCGGTAGCTATGGATACGAACAGTACTTC